Shown below are 23 T cell receptor beta chains from a single sample sequenced in a study of siplizumab effects on memory and regulatory T cells. Sequencing was performed with immunoSEQ multiplex PCR; in TCRdb, only in-frame clones are kept and a portion is missing. The table lists about 100,000 clones, approximately 91% of them singletons. The specimen was CD4+ T cells sorted from blood. The receptors originated from a human donor in good health.

The rearrangement joins TRBV7-2 to TRBJ2-7, with TRBD2 matching over 8 bases. The CDR3 has 15 amino acids. Trimming at V came to 5 bases and at J to 2 bases, leaving 8 bases not matched to a gene. Germline lookup yields CDR1 SGHTA and CDR2 FQGNSA. CDR3 DNA: TGTGCCAGCAGCCCAGCCGGGGGGGCCCCCTACGAGCAGTACTTC. Its protein product is CASSPAGGAPYEQYF.

This chain joins TRBV7-3 and TRBJ1-1, with a weak D call TRBD1 (5 bases). CDR3 length: 14 amino acids. Looked up from germline, CDR1 is SGHTA and CDR2 is FQGTGA. V was trimmed by 5 bases and J by 1 base, leaving 11 bases between them. The CDR3 sequence is CASSQRQGNTEAFF. The CDR3 coding sequence is TGTGCCAGCAGCCAGCGTCAGGGGAACACTGAAGCTTTCTTT.

CDR3 bases: TGTGCCAGCAGCTTAGTTCGCAGGGAAAACCAAGAGACCCAGTACTTC. This sequence encodes CASSLVRRENQETQYF. This sequence joins TRBV7-2 and TRBJ2-5; tentative D call: TRBD1 (5 bases). V gave up 1 base and J gave up 0 bases, with 12 bases separating them. Germline values: CDR1 SGHTA, CDR2 FQGNSA. This CDR3 contains 16 residues.

The chain links TRBV28 to TRBJ1-1; D not resolved. The CDR3 totals 14 residues. V was cut by 2 bases and J by 0 bases, with 7 bases left in between. Looked up from germline, CDR1 is MDHEN and CDR2 is SYDVKM. CDR3 in DNA: TGTGCCAGCAGTTTAGAACAGATGAACACTGAAGCTTTCTTT. Translating gives CASSLEQMNTEAFF.

This clone is a singleton in its sample. V is TRBV6-5 and J is TRBJ2-7; D remains unclear. CDR3 size: 11 residues. Germline V gives CDR1 MNHEY, CDR2 SVGAGI. Trimming removed 7 bases from V and 0 bases from J, with 4 bases in between. CDR3 sequence reads: CASTSSYEQYF. The CDR3 coding sequence is TGTGCCAGCACTAGCTCCTACGAGCAGTACTTC.

This chain joins TRBV10-1 and TRBJ2-3; 8 bases line up with TRBD2. CDR1 and CDR2 from the germline V gene are WNHNN and SYGVQD (reference sequence). The V gene end was trimmed by 5 bases and the J gene end by 1 base; junction bases not matched to a gene: 2. The CDR3 contains 14 residues. CDR3 amino acids: CASSTAGGTDTQYF. The CDR3 DNA follows: TGCGCCAGCAGTACAGCGGGGGGCACAGATACGCAGTATTTT.

V usage is TRBV12-2 and J usage is TRBJ2-3. TRBV12-2 is shown as a pseudogene. There are 18 residues in the CDR3. CDR3 nucleotide sequence: TGTGCAAGTCGCGCAGACAGTTTGGACGAAAGCGGCGCAGATACGCAGTATTTT. This encodes CASRADSLDESGADTQYF.

The genes are TRBV9 and TRBJ2-1; 11 positions agree with TRBD2. J gave up 7 bases and V 0 bases, and 6 bases lay outside the gene matches. Germline V CDR1 and CDR2: SGDLS, YYNGEE. The CDR3 extends over 16 amino acids. DNA for the CDR3: TGTGCCAGCAGCGTAGGGGCTAGCGGGGGGCCTAATGAGCAGTTCTTC. This sequence encodes CASSVGASGGPNEQFF.

V and J are TRBV28 and TRBJ2-7, with TRBD1 as a possible D gene (5 bases). Trimming left V 5 bases short and J 3 bases short, with 11 bases between. The CDR3 has 13 residues. The germline V gene encodes CDR1 MDHEN and CDR2 SYDVKM. The CDR3 nucleotides read TGTGCCAGCAGTGACAGTAAAGGCTACGAGCAGTACTTC. Protein: CASSDSKGYEQYF.

The CDR3 coding sequence is TGTGCCAGCAGCCCTGGATATGGGGGAATGAACACTGAAGCTTTCTTT. Amino acids: CASSPGYGGMNTEAFF. The chain has TRBV7-2 and TRBJ1-1, with D tentatively TRBD1 (5 bases). Germline CDR1 reads SGHTA; CDR2 reads FQGNSA. V was cut by 5 bases and J by 0 bases, with 16 bases left in between. The CDR3 covers 16 residues.

This chain links TRBV7-9 with TRBJ2-7, with 7 nucleotides matching TRBD1. J was trimmed by 7 bases and V by 2 bases; bases with no gene match: 8. Germline V CDR1 and CDR2: SEHNR, FQNEAQ (reference sequence). CDR3 length: 14 residues. In DNA, the CDR3 is TGTGCCAGCAGCTTAACGTCCGGGACAGATGAGCAGTACTTC. It specifies CASSLTSGTDEQYF.

This clone was recorded only once. This chain's CDR3 is CASSLGISYNEQFF. The CDR3, as DNA: TGTGCCAGCAGCTTGGGGATTTCCTACAATGAGCAGTTCTTC. The V and J genes are TRBV7-9 and TRBJ2-1, with D unclear. The germline V and J ends were trimmed by 3 bases and 1 base, with 7 bases remaining between them. CDR1 and CDR2 from the germline V gene are SEHNR and FQNEAQ (reference sequence). CDR3 length: 14 amino acids.

The chain is built from TRBV7-2 and TRBJ2-5; TRBD2 aligns across 9 bases. Trimming took 5 bases from V and 5 from J; bases not matched to a gene: 21. Germline assignment: CDR1 SGHTA and CDR2 FQGNSA. CDR3 length: 19 amino acids. The CDR3 region is CASSLHLRSGGSSGETQYF. Written as DNA, the CDR3 is TGTGCCAGCAGCCTACACCTAAGGAGCGGGGGGTCCTCGGGGGAGACCCAGTACTTC.

The rearrangement links TRBV11-2 to TRBJ2-7; D is undetermined. This CDR3 spans 12 amino acids. CDR1 is SGHAT and CDR2 is FQNNGV in the germline V gene. The V end lost 0 bases, the J end lost 5 bases, and 5 bases lay between the germline ends. The CDR3 reads CASSLDRDEQYF. In DNA form, the CDR3 reads TGTGCCAGCAGCTTAGATCGCGACGAGCAGTACTTC.

The chain combines TRBV4-1 with TRBJ1-5; no reliable D call. CDR1 is MGHRA, CDR2 YSYEKL, per germline. The germline V and J ends were trimmed by 1 base and 5 bases, with 9 bases remaining between them. The length of the CDR3 is 14 residues. The DNA for the CDR3 is TGCGCCAGCAGCCAAGGCAGCCCGTATCAGCCCCAGCATTTT. Translating gives CASSQGSPYQPQHF.

This clone has a handful of counts. V and J are TRBV27 and TRBJ2-5; D is possibly TRBD2 (5 bases). CDR3 length: 15 amino acids. Germline V lookup: CDR1 MNHEY, CDR2 SMNVEV (reference sequence). Trimming cost V 3 bases and J 4 bases, with 15 bases left between them. CDR3 amino acids: CASSFSGPEGETQYF. Here the CDR3 DNA reads TGTGCCAGCAGTTTCTCCGGGCCAGAGGGAGAGACCCAGTACTTC.

The gene calls are TRBV10-1 and TRBJ1-1, with D perhaps matching TRBD1 (5 bases). The germline gives CDR1 WNHNN, CDR2 SYGVQD (reference sequence). The CDR3 spans 16 residues. V lost 6 bases and J lost 1, with 18 bases in between. The CDR3 spells CASSPLHPGGNTEAFF. The CDR3 DNA reads TGCGCCAGCAGCCCCCTTCATCCGGGGGGGAACACTGAAGCTTTCTTT.

The V call is TRBV18, the J call TRBJ2-3; D uncertain. There are 11 residues in the CDR3. The germline CDR1 and CDR2 sequences are KGHSH and LQKENI. V lost 2 bases, J lost 6 bases, and 3 bases lay in between. Here the CDR3 DNA reads TGTGCCAGCTCACCAGGGGATACGCAGTATTTT. Its protein product is CASSPGDTQYF.

This chain joins TRBV29-1 and TRBJ2-1; weak D call: TRBD2 (6 bases). Germline V gene data show CDR1 as SQVTM and CDR2 as ANQGSEA. CDR3 size: 15 residues. Trimming took off 3 bases at V and 0 bases at J, with 12 bases between the two ends. DNA of the CDR3: TGCAGCGTTGAGGGGACTCTACTCTCCTACAATGAGCAGTTCTTC. Translation: CSVEGTLLSYNEQFF.

The chain joins TRBV4-1 to TRBJ2-2, with 7 bases fitting TRBD2. The CDR3 runs 17 residues. V lost 1 base to trimming and J lost 6 bases; unmatched junction nucleotides: 11. Germline CDR1 is MGHRA and CDR2 is YSYEKL. In DNA form, the CDR3 reads TGCGCCAGCAGCCAAGGTCTCCTAGCGGACATCGCCGGGGAGCTGTTTTTT. Encoded protein: CASSQGLLADIAGELFF.

The chain combines TRBV15 with TRBJ1-5; D gene uncertain. Trimming cost V 2 bases and J 3 bases, with 11 bases left between them. This CDR3 is 15 amino acids long. From germline, CDR1 is LNHNV and CDR2 YYDKDF (reference sequence). The CDR3 here is CATSRSWQDNQPQHF. The CDR3 nucleotides are TGTGCCACCAGCAGATCGTGGCAGGACAATCAGCCCCAGCATTTT. The whole variable domain, remainder taken from reference TRBV15 and TRBJ1-5, is DAMVIQNPRYQVTQFGKPVTLSCSQTLNHNVMYWYQQKSSQAPKLLFHYYDKDFNNEADTPDNFQSRRPNTSFCFLDIRSPGLGDTAMYLCATSRSWQDNQPQHFGDGTRLSIL.

A single count supports this clone. This rearrangement joins TRBV11-2 to TRBJ2-1; no firm D call. CDR3 length: 17 residues. Germline V lookup: CDR1 SGHAT, CDR2 FQNNGV. The germline V and J ends were trimmed by 3 bases and 0 bases, with 15 bases remaining between them. CDR3 DNA: TGTGCCAGCAGCTTGAACATTGACACGAGCTCCTACAATGAGCAGTTCTTC. Translated: CASSLNIDTSSYNEQFF.

This chain links TRBV10-3 with TRBJ1-1; D remains ambiguous. The CDR3 runs to 10 residues. V gave up 11 bases and J gave up 10 bases, with 14 bases separating them. Germline CDR1 is ENHRY and CDR2 is SYGVKD. The CDR3 sequence: CAAGPRAAFF. The CDR3 DNA reads TGTGCCGCCGGACCCCGCGCAGCTTTCTTT.